This T cell receptor beta chain was identified during a study of naive and memory T cell subsets. TCR cDNA received a 3' ligated oligonucleotide that carried a UMI. CDR3 length: 13 amino acids. Germline V gene data show CDR1 as MDHEN and CDR2 as SYDVKM. Trimming removed 3 bases at V and 5 bases at J, with 10 bases between. Amplification of ligated cDNA took four PCR rounds with SP2 and nested alpha and beta constant primers. TCRdb used MiXCR to reprocess the 5' RACE reads, holding one entry per CDR3 protein. The table includes roughly 60,000 distinct CDR3 sequences, 7% to 8% detected once. The chain links TRBV28 to TRBJ2-5; TRBD1 is a possible D gene (5 bases). The source is a female donor in good health. DNA for the CDR3: TGTGCCAGCAGTTTCGCAGGGATGGAGACCCAGTACTTC. It translates to CASSFAGMETQYF. Combining the CDR3 with reference TRBV28 and TRBJ2-5 gives the whole variable domain DVKVTQSSRYLVKRTGEKVFLECVQDMDHENMFWYRQDPGLGLRLIYFSYDVKMKEKGDIPEGYSVSREKKERFSLILESASTNQTSMYLCASSFAGMETQYFGPGTRLLVL.